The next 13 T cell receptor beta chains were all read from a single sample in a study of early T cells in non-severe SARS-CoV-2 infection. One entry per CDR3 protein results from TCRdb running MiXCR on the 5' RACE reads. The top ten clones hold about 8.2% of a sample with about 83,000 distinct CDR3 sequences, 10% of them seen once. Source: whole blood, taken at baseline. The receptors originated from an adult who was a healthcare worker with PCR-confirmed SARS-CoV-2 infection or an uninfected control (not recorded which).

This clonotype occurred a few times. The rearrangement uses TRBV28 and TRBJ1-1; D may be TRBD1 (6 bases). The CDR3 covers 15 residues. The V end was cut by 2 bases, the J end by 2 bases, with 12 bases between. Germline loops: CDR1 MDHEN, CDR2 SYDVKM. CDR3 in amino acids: CASSLTGPGNTEAFF. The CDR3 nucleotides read TGTGCCAGCAGTTTAACAGGGCCGGGAAACACTGAAGCTTTCTTT.

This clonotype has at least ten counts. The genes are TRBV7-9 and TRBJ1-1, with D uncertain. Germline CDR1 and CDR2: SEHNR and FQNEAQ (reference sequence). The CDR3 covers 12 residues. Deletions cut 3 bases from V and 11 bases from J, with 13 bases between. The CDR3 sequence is CASSFIATEAFF. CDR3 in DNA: TGTGCCAGCAGCTTCATCGCTACGGAGGCTTTCTTT.

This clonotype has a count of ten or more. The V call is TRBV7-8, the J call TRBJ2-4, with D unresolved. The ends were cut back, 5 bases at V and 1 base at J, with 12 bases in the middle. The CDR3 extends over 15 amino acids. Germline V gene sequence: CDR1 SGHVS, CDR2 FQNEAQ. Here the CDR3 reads CASSPVFVAKNIQYF. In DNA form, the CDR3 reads TGTGCCAGCAGCCCGGTATTTGTCGCCAAAAACATTCAGTACTTC.

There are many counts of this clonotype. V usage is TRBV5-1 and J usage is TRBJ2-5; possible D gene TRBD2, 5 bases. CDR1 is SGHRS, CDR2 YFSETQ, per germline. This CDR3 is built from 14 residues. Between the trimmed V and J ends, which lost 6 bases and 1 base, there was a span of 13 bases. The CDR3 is CASTPGGPQETQYF. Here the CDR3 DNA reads TGCGCCAGCACCCCAGGCGGGCCCCAAGAGACCCAGTACTTC.

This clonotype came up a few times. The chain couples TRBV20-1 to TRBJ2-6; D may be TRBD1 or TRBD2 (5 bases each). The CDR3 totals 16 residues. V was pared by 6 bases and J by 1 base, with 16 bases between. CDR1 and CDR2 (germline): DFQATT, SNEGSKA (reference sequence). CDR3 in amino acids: CSASGDGLSGANVLTF. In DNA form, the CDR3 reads TGCAGTGCCTCCGGGGACGGCCTGTCTGGGGCCAACGTCCTGACTTTC.

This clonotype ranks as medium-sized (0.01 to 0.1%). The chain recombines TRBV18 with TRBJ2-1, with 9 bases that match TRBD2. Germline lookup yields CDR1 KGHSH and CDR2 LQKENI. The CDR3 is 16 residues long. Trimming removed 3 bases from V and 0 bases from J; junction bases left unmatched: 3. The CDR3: CASSPGLASSYNEQFF. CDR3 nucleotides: TGTGCCAGCTCACCGGGACTAGCTAGCTCCTACAATGAGCAGTTCTTC.

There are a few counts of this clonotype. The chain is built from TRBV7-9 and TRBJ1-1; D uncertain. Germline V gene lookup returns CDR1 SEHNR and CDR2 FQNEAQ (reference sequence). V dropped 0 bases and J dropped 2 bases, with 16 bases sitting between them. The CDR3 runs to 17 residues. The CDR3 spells CASSLAGGPRKNTEAFF. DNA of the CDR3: TGTGCCAGCAGCTTAGCGGGAGGGCCAAGAAAAAACACTGAAGCTTTCTTT.

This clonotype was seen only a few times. This CDR3 is CASSPGTGGSEAFF. In DNA, the CDR3 is TGTGCCAGCAGCCCCGGGACAGGGGGATCTGAAGCTTTCTTT. The V gene is TRBV7-6, the J gene TRBJ1-1, with 11 nucleotides matching TRBD1. CDR3 length equals 14 residues. CDR1 is SGHVS and CDR2 is FNYEAQ in the germline V gene. J was trimmed by 6 bases and V by 5 bases; bases with no gene match: 5.

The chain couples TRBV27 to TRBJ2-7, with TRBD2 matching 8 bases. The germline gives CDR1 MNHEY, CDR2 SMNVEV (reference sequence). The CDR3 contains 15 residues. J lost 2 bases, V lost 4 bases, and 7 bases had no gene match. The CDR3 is CASSSGTGLAYEQYF. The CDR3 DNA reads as TGTGCCAGCAGTTCTGGCACGGGACTAGCCTACGAGCAGTACTTC.

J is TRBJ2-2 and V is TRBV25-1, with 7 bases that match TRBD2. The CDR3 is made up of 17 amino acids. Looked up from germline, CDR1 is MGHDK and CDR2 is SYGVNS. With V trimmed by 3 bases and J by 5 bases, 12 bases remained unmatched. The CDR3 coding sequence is TGTGCCAGCAGTGACCACAGAGGCGGGAGAATAACCGGGGAGCTGTTTTTT. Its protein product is CASSDHRGGRITGELFF.

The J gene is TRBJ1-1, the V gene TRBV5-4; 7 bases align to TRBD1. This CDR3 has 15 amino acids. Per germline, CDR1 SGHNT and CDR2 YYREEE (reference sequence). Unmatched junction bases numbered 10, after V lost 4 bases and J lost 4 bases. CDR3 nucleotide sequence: TGTGCCAGCAGCCCCCCCCGACAGGGTGGCACTGAAGCTTTCTTT. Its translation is CASSPPRQGGTEAFF.

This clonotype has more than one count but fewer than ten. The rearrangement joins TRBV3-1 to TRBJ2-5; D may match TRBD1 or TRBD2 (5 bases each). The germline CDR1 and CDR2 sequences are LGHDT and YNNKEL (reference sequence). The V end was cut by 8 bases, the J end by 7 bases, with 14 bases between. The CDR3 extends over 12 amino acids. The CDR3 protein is CASGTPRGTQYF. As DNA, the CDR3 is TGTGCCAGCGGGACGCCACGGGGGACCCAGTACTTC.

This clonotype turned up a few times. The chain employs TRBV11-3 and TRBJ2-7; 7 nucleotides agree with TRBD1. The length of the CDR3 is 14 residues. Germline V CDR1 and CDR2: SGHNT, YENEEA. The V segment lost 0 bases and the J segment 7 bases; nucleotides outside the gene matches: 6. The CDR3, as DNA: TGTGCCAGCAGCTTAGAGGGACAGTATGGAGAGCAGTACTTC. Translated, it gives CASSLEGQYGEQYF.